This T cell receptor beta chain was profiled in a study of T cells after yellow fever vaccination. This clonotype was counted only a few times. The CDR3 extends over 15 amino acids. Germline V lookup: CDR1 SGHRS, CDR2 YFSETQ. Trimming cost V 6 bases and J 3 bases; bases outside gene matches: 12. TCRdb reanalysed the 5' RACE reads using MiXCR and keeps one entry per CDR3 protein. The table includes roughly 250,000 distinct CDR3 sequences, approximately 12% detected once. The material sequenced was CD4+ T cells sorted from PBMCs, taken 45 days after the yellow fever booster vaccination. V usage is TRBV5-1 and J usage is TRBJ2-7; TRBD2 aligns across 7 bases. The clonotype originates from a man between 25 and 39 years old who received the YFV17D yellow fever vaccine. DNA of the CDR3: TGCGCCAGCAACGACAGAGCGGGACCTTACTACGAGCAGTACTTC. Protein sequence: CASNDRAGPYYEQYF.